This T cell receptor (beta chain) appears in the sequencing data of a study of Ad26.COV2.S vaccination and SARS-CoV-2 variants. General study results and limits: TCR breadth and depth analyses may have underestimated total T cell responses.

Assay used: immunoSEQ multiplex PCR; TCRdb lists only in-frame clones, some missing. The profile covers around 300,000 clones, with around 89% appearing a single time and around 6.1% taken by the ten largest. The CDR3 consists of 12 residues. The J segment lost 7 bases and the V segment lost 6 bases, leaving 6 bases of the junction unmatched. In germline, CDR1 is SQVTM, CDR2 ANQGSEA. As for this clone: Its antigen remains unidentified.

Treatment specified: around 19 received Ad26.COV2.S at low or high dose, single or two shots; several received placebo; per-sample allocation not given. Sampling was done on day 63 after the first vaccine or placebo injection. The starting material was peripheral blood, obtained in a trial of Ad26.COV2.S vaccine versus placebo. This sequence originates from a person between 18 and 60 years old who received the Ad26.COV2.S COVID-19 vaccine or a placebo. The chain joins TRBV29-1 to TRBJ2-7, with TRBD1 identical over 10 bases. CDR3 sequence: CSVHDRGREQYF. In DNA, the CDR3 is TGCAGCGTCCATGACAGGGGGCGGGAGCAGTACTTC.